The 24 T cell receptor beta chains below all came from one sample that was sequenced in a study of cytomegalovirus exposure and HLA in healthy donors. The PCR had 60 Vbeta and 13 Jbeta primers. Assay: immunoSEQ multiplex PCR; the TCRdb copy retains only in-frame clones and omits some. The sample lists about 120,000 clones, about four fifths occurring once. The sequenced material came from PBMCs. The receptors stem from a woman between 18 and 30 years old in good health and CMV-seronegative.

V is TRBV7-9 and J is TRBJ1-2; D is uncertain. This CDR3 is 14 amino acids long. Trimming pared 2 bases from V and 6 bases from J, leaving 13 bases between. Germline CDR1 SEHNR, CDR2 FQNEAQ (reference sequence). CDR3 region: CASSLIVQTDGYTF. CDR3 DNA: TGTGCCAGCAGCTTAATCGTACAGACGGATGGCTACACCTTC.

The chain has TRBV7-2 and TRBJ1-6; D may be TRBD1 (5 bases). Germline loops: CDR1 SGHTA, CDR2 FQGNSA. Trimming took 5 bases from V and 9 from J, leaving 17 bases between them. The CDR3 sequence is 15 residues long. The CDR3 spells CASSLLGHGSSPLHF. DNA for the CDR3: TGTGCCAGCAGCCTACTCGGACACGGGAGTTCACCCCTCCACTTT.

The chain couples TRBV9 to TRBJ2-7; weak D call: TRBD2 (5 bases). CDR1 SGDLS and CDR2 YYNGEE come from the germline V gene. V was shortened by 0 bases and J by 2 bases, with 12 bases between the two germline ends. This CDR3 has 15 residues. CDR3 coding DNA: TGTGCCAGCAGCGTAGGAGTAGCGAGTACCTACGAGCAGTACTTC. This sequence encodes CASSVGVASTYEQYF.

The gene calls are TRBV5-4 and TRBJ1-1, with D unclear. The CDR3 has 14 amino acids. Per germline, CDR1 SGHNT and CDR2 YYREEE (reference sequence). The germline V and J ends were trimmed by 3 bases and 0 bases, with 9 bases remaining between them. The CDR3 loop is CASSSGMMNTEAFF. CDR3 bases: TGTGCCAGCAGCTCGGGGATGATGAACACTGAAGCTTTCTTT.

The chain has TRBV11-2 and TRBJ2-3; 13 bases match TRBD2. The CDR3 length is 16 residues. Germline loops: CDR1 SGHAT, CDR2 FQNNGV. V gave up 6 bases and J gave up 6 bases; unmatched junction bases: 9. CDR3 sequence reads: CASRSGLAGDFDTQYF. As DNA, the CDR3 is TGTGCCAGCAGATCCGGACTAGCGGGAGATTTTGATACGCAGTATTTT. The whole variable domain, filled in from reference TRBV11-2 and TRBJ2-3, reads EAGVAQSPRYKIIEKRQSVAFWCNPISGHATLYWYQQILGQGPKLLIQFQNNGVVDDSQLPKDRFSAERLKGVDSTLKIQPAKLEDSAVYLCASRSGLAGDFDTQYFGPGTRLTVL.

The rearrangement joins TRBV11-3 to TRBJ2-2; a weak D match, TRBD1 (5 bases). The CDR3 runs 12 residues. V was shortened by 4 bases and J by 8 bases, with 8 bases between the two germline ends. Germline V gene data show CDR1 as SGHNT and CDR2 as YENEEA. This CDR3 is CASSSRQGELFF. For the CDR3, the DNA is TGTGCCAGCAGCTCAAGACAGGGGGAGCTGTTTTTT.

The V and J genes are TRBV7-2 and TRBJ2-7; TRBD1 matches at 10 bases. Trimming at V came to 6 bases and at J to 2 bases, leaving 7 bases not matched to a gene. The CDR3 contains 15 residues. Germline lookup yields CDR1 SGHTA and CDR2 FQGNSA. The CDR3 nucleotides read TGTGCCAGCAGTCGGAACGGACAGGGGGCCTACGAGCAGTACTTC. Its translation: CASSRNGQGAYEQYF. Full variable domain (missing parts from reference TRBV7-2 and TRBJ2-7): GAGVSQSPSNKVTEKGKDVELRCDPISGHTALYWYRQSLGQGLEFLIYFQGNSAPDKSGLPSDRFSAERTGGSVSTLTIQRTQQEDSAVYLCASSRNGQGAYEQYFGPGTRLTVT.

The chain recombines TRBV27 with TRBJ1-2, with D hard to call. Germline assignment: CDR1 MNHEY and CDR2 SMNVEV (reference sequence). The germline V and J ends were trimmed by 1 base and 0 bases, with 9 bases remaining between them. The CDR3 length is 15 residues. CDR3 coding DNA: TGTGCCAGCAGTTTATGGTCCGGGGCTAACTATGGCTACACCTTC. This sequence encodes CASSLWSGANYGYTF.

This clone was detected only a few times. This chain connects TRBV5-8 to TRBJ2-6; the D gene is possibly TRBD1 (6 bases). The V and J ends lost 2 bases and 0 bases respectively, with 9 bases between them. The CDR3 totals 16 residues. Germline CDR1 reads SGHTS; CDR2 reads YDEGEE. DNA for the CDR3: TGTGCCAGCAGCTTCAGGGGAAACTCTGGGGCCAACGTCCTGACTTTC. Its protein is CASSFRGNSGANVLTF.

The chain carries TRBV4-2 and TRBJ2-5; 7 bases are shared with TRBD2. The germline CDR1 and CDR2 sequences are LGHNA and YNFKEQ. The CDR3 spans 12 residues. Trimming removed 2 bases from V and 11 bases from J; junction bases left unmatched: 5. Written as DNA, the CDR3 is TGTGCCAGCAGCCAACTGGGGGGGGAGCAGTACTTC. Its translation: CASSQLGGEQYF.

This chain uses TRBV30 with TRBJ1-5; D uncertain. From germline, CDR1 is GTSNPN and CDR2 SVGIG (reference sequence). The V and J ends lost 2 bases and 6 bases respectively, with 8 bases between them. The CDR3 runs 12 residues. The DNA for the CDR3 is TGTGCCTGGAGTTGGGAGGGTCAGCCCCAGCATTTT. As protein: CAWSWEGQPQHF.

This clone has more than one count but fewer than ten. The chain is built from TRBV6-1 and TRBJ2-7, with 9 positions matching TRBD1. V lost 11 bases to trimming and J lost 5 bases; unmatched junction nucleotides: 13. CDR1 MNHNS and CDR2 SASEGT come from the germline V gene. The length of the CDR3 is 14 residues. The CDR3 is CASNSGQGYDEQYF. The CDR3 nucleotides read TGTGCCTCCAACTCGGGACAGGGTTACGACGAGCAGTACTTC.

J is TRBJ2-7 and V is TRBV18, with 8 bases matching TRBD2. CDR3 length: 14 amino acids. Per germline, CDR1 KGHSH and CDR2 LQKENI. After removal of 5 bases from V and 2 bases from J, the junction contained 5 bases not matched to a gene. The CDR3 region is CASSTSSGPYEQYF. In nucleotides, the CDR3 is TGTGCCAGCTCAACCTCTAGCGGGCCCTACGAGCAGTACTTC.

The genes are TRBV19 and TRBJ1-1; tentative D call: TRBD1 (6 bases). Germline-derived CDR1 and CDR2 are LNHDA and SQIVND (reference sequence). The CDR3 has 12 residues. Between the trimmed V and J ends, which lost 4 bases and 5 bases, there was a span of 8 bases. DNA for the CDR3: TGTGCCAGTAGTAAGGGACAAACTGAAGCTTTCTTT. This sequence encodes CASSKGQTEAFF.

This chain uses TRBV5-1 with TRBJ2-7; 9 nucleotides match TRBD2. The J call could be wrong; TRBJ2-5 is a better fit for the DNA end. The CDR3 runs 16 residues. Germline CDR1 is SGHRS and CDR2 is YFSETQ. The CDR3 loop reads CASSLSLAGQRETQYF. DNA of the CDR3: TGCGCCAGCAGCCTTTCACTAGCGGGCCAAAGGGAGACCCAGTACTTC.

The chain joins TRBV9 to TRBJ1-6, with 9 bases fitting TRBD1. The V gene end was trimmed by 4 bases and the J gene end by 10 bases; junction bases not matched to a gene: 12. Looked up from germline, CDR1 is SGDLS and CDR2 is YYNGEE. CDR3 length: 16 amino acids. In nucleotides, the CDR3 is TGTGCCAGCAGCCTGCGGCGGGACAGGGAGGGCTCACCCCTCCACTTT. It codes for CASSLRRDREGSPLHF.

CDR3 DNA sequence: TGCGCCAGCAGCTTGGAAGCGGGCGCCCACGAAGCTTTCTTT. This translates into CASSLEAGAHEAFF. This chain joins TRBV5-1 and TRBJ1-1; D gene unclear. Germline V gene sequence: CDR1 SGHRS, CDR2 YFSETQ. This CDR3 region has 14 residues. Trimming removed 0 bases at V and 8 bases at J, with 14 bases between.

V and J are TRBV2 and TRBJ2-7; 9 nucleotides agree with TRBD1. V dropped 1 base and J dropped 5; count of bases not matched to a gene: 3. Germline lookup yields CDR1 SNHLY and CDR2 FYNNEI. This CDR3 has 14 amino acids. The CDR3 nucleotides read TGTGCCAGCAGTGAAGGACAGGGGGGCCACGAGCAGTACTTC. This codes for CASSEGQGGHEQYF.

This clone was observed a handful of times. The rearrangement links TRBV7-9 to TRBJ1-2, with 11 positions matching TRBD1. The CDR3 contains 16 residues. Per germline, CDR1 SEHNR and CDR2 FQNEAQ (reference sequence). Trimming cost V 5 bases and J 0 bases; bases outside gene matches: 5. CDR3: CASSTDRGQPNYGYTF. As DNA, the CDR3 is TGTGCCAGCAGCACGGACAGGGGGCAACCTAACTATGGCTACACCTTC.

This sequence joins TRBV4-3 and TRBJ1-2, with TRBD1 as a possible D gene (6 bases). The CDR3 has 15 amino acids. Germline CDR1 and CDR2: LGHNA and YSLEER. Between the trimmed V and J ends, which lost 1 base and 7 bases, there was a span of 16 bases. CDR3 region: CASSQGTDPLPGYTF. Here the CDR3 DNA reads TGCGCCAGCAGCCAAGGGACAGACCCCCTTCCTGGCTACACCTTC.

This chain joins TRBV6-1 and TRBJ1-3; no reliable D call. The germline gives CDR1 MNHNS, CDR2 SASEGT. The CDR3 is 14 amino acids. Deletions cut 6 bases from V and 4 bases from J, with 13 bases between. DNA for the CDR3: TGTGCCAGCAGACTAGACAACTCCGGAAACACCATATATTTT. Translated: CASRLDNSGNTIYF.

The V call is TRBV4-1, the J call TRBJ1-1, with D possibly matching TRBD1 (5 bases). This CDR3 is 15 amino acids long. Germline CDR1 MGHRA, CDR2 YSYEKL. V was shortened by 3 bases and J by 3 bases, with 14 bases between the two germline ends. In DNA form, the CDR3 reads TGCGCCAGCAGCCAGAGACAGCTACGACACACTGAAGCTTTCTTT. This gives the protein CASSQRQLRHTEAFF.

This rearrangement joins TRBV10-1 to TRBJ2-1, with 12 bases aligning to TRBD2. Germline V gives CDR1 WNHNN, CDR2 SYGVQD (reference sequence). CDR3 length: 15 residues. V trimming: 3 bases; J trimming: 7 bases; junction bases outside the gene matches: 4. Here the CDR3 DNA reads TGCGCCAGCAGTGAAGAGACTAGCGGGAGAAATGAGCAGTTCTTC. Translation gives CASSEETSGRNEQFF.

V and J are TRBV27 and TRBJ2-2; TRBD1 agrees at 7 bases. V lost 2 bases and J lost 3; bases outside the gene matches: 6. This CDR3 comprises 16 residues. Germline V gene lookup returns CDR1 MNHEY and CDR2 SMNVEV (reference sequence). The CDR3 DNA follows: TGTGCCAGCAGTTTAGTGTCAGGACAGGACACCGGGGAGCTGTTTTTT. Residues: CASSLVSGQDTGELFF.